This T cell receptor (beta chain) was captured in a study of blood T cell repertoires in COVID-19. Overall study context: Collection of acute and convalescent COVID-19 samples took place in the United States, Italy and Spain. T cells, B-cell-depleted T cells, or PBMCs supplied cDNA or gDNA.

The ends were cut back, 3 bases at V and 0 bases at J, with 10 bases in the middle. Germline CDR1 reads SGHAT; CDR2 reads FQNNGV. This CDR3 region has 15 residues. Seattle researchers signed up patients amid active infection and tracked them longitudinally. In the original analysis: Amplification of reference gene primers was used by the study to estimate nucleated cell counts. The repertoire was sequenced with immunoSEQ multiplex PCR; TCRdb's copy has only in-frame clones and lacks some. The DNA was the basis for D and trimming; V, J and clone size are from that table. The data contain about 370,000 clones, more than 80% of them seen just once; the ten biggest clones take up approximately 3%.

This sequence joins TRBV11-2 and TRBJ2-3; D is unclear. The sequenced material came from peripheral blood. The TCR comes from a woman under 40 with COVID-19, enrolled during active disease. CDR3: CASSFQDHSTDTQYF. In DNA, the CDR3 is TGTGCCAGCAGCTTTCAGGATCATAGCACAGATACGCAGTATTTT.